This T cell receptor (beta chain) appears in the sequencing data of a study of cytomegalovirus exposure and HLA in healthy donors. Study at large: Earlier, 95 million to 130 million unique TCR beta sequences were recovered from around 180 million T cells by an analysis.

Use of 60 Vbeta and 13 Jbeta primers characterized the PCR. Measured with immunoSEQ multiplex PCR; TCRdb has only the in-frame clones, and not every one. Among about 55,000 clones listed, about 67% were seen once. V lost 6 bases, J lost 3 bases, and 14 bases lay in between. CDR3 length: 14 residues. Germline V gene lookup returns CDR1 SGHVS and CDR2 FNYEAQ. The study, taken as a whole, reports: There were some public TCRs occurring in many donors, but most TCR sequences were rare.

Comments on this clone: Its antigen remains unknown.

Source material: PBMCs. This TCR was sampled from a man between 40 and 49 years old in good health and CMV-seropositive. The chain has TRBV7-6 and TRBJ1-1; D remains ambiguous. The CDR3 nucleotides read TGTGCCAGCAGACCCCCCGGGTCGGACACTGAAGCTTTCTTT. Residues: CASRPPGSDTEAFF. The variable domain in full, with the rest retrieved from reference TRBV7-6 and TRBJ1-1, is GAGVSQSPRYKVTKRGQDVALRCDPISGHVSLYWYRQALGQGPEFLTYFNYEAQQDKSGLPNDRFSAERPEGSISTLTIQRTEQRDSAMYRCASRPPGSDTEAFFGQGTRLTVV.